This T cell receptor (beta chain) was profiled in a study of radiotherapy plus CTLA-4 blockade in lung cancer. Study in general: Objective response rate was around 19%; disease control rate, around 31%. Study-level points and caveats: Clones derived from tumor TCRs expanded in blood after radiotherapy plus ipilimumab. The authors reported that early blood T cell clone dynamics, with interferon-beta, best predicted response.

The CDR3 spans 13 residues. In germline, CDR1 is KGHSH, CDR2 LQKENI. V was cut by 2 bases and J by 3 bases, with 7 bases left in between. This table comes from immunoSEQ multiplex PCR, and its TCRdb copy is limited to in-frame clones, with some not included. The data contain 20,000 to 25,000 clones, 71% of them seen just once; the ten biggest clones take up approximately 3%. Comments on this clone: Its antigen is undetermined.

The study gave focal radiation plus ipilimumab CTLA-4 blockade to patients with chemo-refractory metastatic non-small-cell lung cancer. This sequence was found in a human donor with non-small cell lung cancer whose response to radiotherapy plus ipilimumab could not be evaluated. The sequencing here drew on peripheral blood, taken from a patient treated with radiotherapy plus ipilimumab. The chain has TRBV18 and TRBJ1-1; D ambiguous. CDR3 sequence: CASSPEEDTEAFF. The CDR3 DNA reads TGTGCCAGCTCACCAGAGGAGGACACTGAAGCTTTCTTT.